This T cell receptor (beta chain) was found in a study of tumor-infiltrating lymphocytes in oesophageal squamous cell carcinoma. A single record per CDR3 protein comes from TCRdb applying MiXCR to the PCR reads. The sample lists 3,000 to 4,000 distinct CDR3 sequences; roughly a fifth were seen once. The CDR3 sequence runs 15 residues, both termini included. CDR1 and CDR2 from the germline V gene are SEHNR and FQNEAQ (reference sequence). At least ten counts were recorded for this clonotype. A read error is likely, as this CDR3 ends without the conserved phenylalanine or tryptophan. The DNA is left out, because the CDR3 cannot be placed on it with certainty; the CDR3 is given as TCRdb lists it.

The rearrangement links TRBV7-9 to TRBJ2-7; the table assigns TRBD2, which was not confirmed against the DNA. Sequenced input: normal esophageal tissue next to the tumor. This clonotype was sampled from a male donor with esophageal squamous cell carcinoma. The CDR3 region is CASSVGLVNEQFFGS.